This entry lists 32 T cell receptor beta chains sequenced from one sample in a study of blood T cells in healthy people across ages. Alongside a J-beta primer mix, a sample-barcoded 5' primer served in a second PCR lasting about 7 to 12 cycles. MiXCR, applied by TCRdb to the 5' RACE reads, yields one record per CDR3 protein. Altogether roughly 1.9 million distinct CDR3 sequences are present, roughly two fifths being singletons, with the ten largest covering approximately 22%. The source material was blood. Receptors originate from a human donor in good health.

In regard to this clonotype: At one end, the junction sequence differs from germline, possibly due to a read error. The chain uses TRBV5-1 and TRBJ2-7; D may be TRBD1 (6 bases). Germline V lookup: CDR1 SGHRS, CDR2 YFSETQ. The CDR3 covers 13 residues. CDR3 region: CTSSVGHLYEQYF. CDR3 bases: TGCACCAGCAGCGTGGGACACCTCTACGAGCAGTACTTC. Supplemented by reference TRBV5-1 and TRBJ2-7, the full variable domain reads KAGVTQTPRYLIKTRGQQVTLSCSPISGHRSVSWYQQTPGQGLQFLFEYFSETQRNKGNFPGRFSGRQFSNSRSEMNVSTLELGDSALYLCTSSVGHLYEQYFGPGTRLTVT.

The V and J genes are TRBV10-3 and TRBJ2-5; TRBD1 matches 10 bases. The CDR3 is made up of 14 amino acids. Trimming at V came to 6 bases and at J to 4 bases, leaving 5 bases not matched to a gene. The germline gives CDR1 ENHRY, CDR2 SYGVKD. The DNA for the CDR3 is TGTGCCATCAGCCGACAGGGGGCTGGAGAGACCCAGTACTTC. Its translation: CAISRQGAGETQYF.

This clonotype came up many times. The chain recombines TRBV29-1 with TRBJ2-7, with D hard to call. The CDR3 contains 13 residues. The V and J ends lost 7 bases and 1 base respectively, with 14 bases between them. Looked up from germline, CDR1 is SQVTM and CDR2 is ANQGSEA. In nucleotides, the CDR3 is TGCAGCGGTGTCGCAGGCGTTTCCTACGAGCAGTACTTC. It specifies CSGVAGVSYEQYF.

V and J are TRBV2 and TRBJ1-6, with D perhaps TRBD1 (6 bases). The germline V gene has CDR1 SNHLY and CDR2 FYNNEI. This CDR3 region has 15 residues. V gave up 7 bases and J gave up 10 bases, with 20 bases separating them. The CDR3 reads CASTERQVVSSPLHF. Here the CDR3 DNA reads TGTGCCAGCACGGAGCGACAGGTAGTGAGCTCACCCCTCCACTTT.

V gene TRBV4-3 combines with J gene TRBJ2-3; perhaps D is TRBD1 or TRBD2 (6 bases each). Trimming shortened V by 0 bases and J by 4 bases, and 17 bases separated the two germline ends. Germline CDR1 is LGHNA and CDR2 is YSLEER. This CDR3 has 17 residues. CDR3 sequence (DNA): TGCGCCAGCAGCCAAGATGTTGGGGGGCCGCCCCCAGATACGCAGTATTTT. Its protein product is CASSQDVGGPPPDTQYF.

The chain employs TRBV18 and TRBJ2-4; TRBD2 matches 12 bases. The J call may be wrong; the DNA end is better matched by TRBJ2-7. Germline V gene sequence: CDR1 KGHSH, CDR2 LQKENI. The CDR3 consists of 16 residues. CDR3 sequence: CASSPRWTSGTYEQYF. For the CDR3, the DNA is TGTGCCAGCTCACCGAGATGGACTAGCGGGACCTACGAGCAGTACTTC.

This clonotype was observed a handful of times. The chain has TRBV6-5 and TRBJ2-7; D perhaps matches TRBD1 (6 bases). The CDR3 length is 14 residues. CDR1 and CDR2 from the germline V gene are MNHEY and SVGAGI. V shed 5 bases and J shed 4 bases, with 15 bases lying between them. The CDR3 DNA is TGTGCCAGCAGTCCCCGGGACAAGTGGTACGAGCAGTACTTC. It yields the protein CASSPRDKWYEQYF.

This chain connects TRBV7-8 to TRBJ2-7; 10 nucleotides line up with TRBD2. The J segment lost 4 bases and the V segment lost 5 bases, leaving 17 bases of the junction unmatched. Germline values: CDR1 SGHVS, CDR2 FQNEAQ. This CDR3 spans 18 amino acids. The CDR3 reads CASSPHLIGAGGLYEQYF. The CDR3 coding sequence is TGTGCCAGCAGCCCGCATCTTATAGGAGCGGGGGGGCTTTACGAGCAGTACTTC.

This clonotype was recorded many times. The V and J genes are TRBV2 and TRBJ2-7; D ambiguous. This CDR3 region has 13 residues. Trimming shortened V by 6 bases and J by 2 bases, and 11 bases separated the two germline ends. CDR1 and CDR2 from the germline V gene are SNHLY and FYNNEI. The CDR3 protein is CASSSLRTYEQYF. The CDR3 nucleotides read TGTGCCAGCAGCTCCCTACGGACCTACGAGCAGTACTTC.

This clonotype has a single count. The chain combines TRBV2 with TRBJ2-5, with TRBD1 matching over 8 bases. The closer fit of TRBJ2-7 to the DNA end suggests the J call may be wrong. Germline V gene sequence: CDR1 SNHLY, CDR2 FYNNEI. The length of the CDR3 is 12 residues. This CDR3 reads CASITGGHEQYF. Written as DNA, the CDR3 is TGTGCCAGCATAACAGGGGGTCACGAGCAGTACTTC.

This clonotype was seen a few times. The V call is TRBV29-1, the J call TRBJ1-5; no firm D call. Germline CDR1 and CDR2: SQVTM and ANQGSEA. Deletions cut 7 bases from V and 1 base from J, with 11 bases between. This CDR3 comprises 13 residues. The CDR3 reads CSARIGSNQPQHF. CDR3 bases: TGCAGCGCCCGGATCGGAAGCAATCAGCCCCAGCATTTT. The complete variable domain, with remaining parts taken from reference TRBV29-1 and TRBJ1-5, reads SAVISQKPSRDICQRGTSLTIQCQVDSQVTMMFWYRQQPGQSLTLIATANQGSEATYESGFVIDKFPISRPNLTFSTLTVSNMSPEDSSIYLCSARIGSNQPQHFGDGTRLSIL.

The chain employs TRBV7-9 and TRBJ2-5, with 8 bases matching TRBD2. In germline, CDR1 is SEHNR, CDR2 FQNEAQ (reference sequence). The length of the CDR3 is 15 residues. With 4 bases clipped from V and 3 bases from J, the junction kept 7 bases outside the gene matches. In nucleotides, the CDR3 is TGTGCCAGCAGCTCTGGACTAGCAAGGAAAGAGACCCAGTACTTC. Encoded protein: CASSSGLARKETQYF.

This clonotype was found a few times. V gene TRBV5-6 combines with J gene TRBJ2-7; D is possibly TRBD1 or TRBD2 (6 bases each). Deletions cut 2 bases from V and 6 bases from J, with 9 bases between. Germline CDR1 SGHDT, CDR2 YYEEEE. The CDR3 has 12 residues. In DNA form, the CDR3 reads TGTGCCAGCAGCTTTTGGGGGGCCGAGCAGTACTTC. This gives the protein CASSFWGAEQYF.

This clonotype has just a few counts. The V call is TRBV12-3 or TRBV12-4, the J call TRBJ2-1, with no clear D. CDR3 length equals 12 residues. Trimming cost V 3 bases and J 8 bases, with 8 bases left between them. The CDR3 nucleotides read TGTGCCAGCAGTTTTATCTGGTATGAGCAGTTCTTC. This codes for CASSFIWYEQFF.

The rearrangement joins TRBV3-1 to TRBJ1-1; maybe TRBD1 (6 bases). Trimming took off 0 bases at V and 4 bases at J, with 18 bases between the two ends. CDR3 length: 17 amino acids. Per the germline V gene, CDR1 is LGHDT and CDR2 is YNNKEL (reference sequence). The CDR3 is CASSQESTGASGTEAFF. CDR3 in DNA: TGTGCCAGCAGCCAAGAAAGTACGGGGGCGTCTGGCACTGAAGCTTTCTTT.

V gene TRBV7-9 combines with J gene TRBJ2-5; D uncertain. Judging by the DNA end, TRBJ2-7 fits better; the J call may be wrong. The CDR3 has 12 residues. CDR1 is SEHNR, CDR2 FQNEAQ, per germline (reference sequence). This chain's CDR3 is CASSPINYEQYF. CDR3 DNA sequence: TGTGCCAGCAGCCCTATCAACTACGAGCAGTACTTC.

The J gene is TRBJ2-7, the V gene TRBV7-9; D is possibly TRBD2 (7 bases). V lost 3 bases, J lost 7 bases, and 16 bases lay in between. This CDR3 has 14 amino acids. From germline, CDR1 is SEHNR and CDR2 FQNEAQ (reference sequence). The CDR3 is CASSLSPGGNEQYF. The CDR3, as DNA: TGTGCCAGCAGCTTGTCTCCGGGGGGCAATGAGCAGTACTTC.

The gene calls are TRBV5-5 and TRBJ2-1; D uncertain. Germline V gene data show CDR1 as SGHKS and CDR2 as YYEKEE (reference sequence). Trimming took 1 base from V and 13 from J, leaving 21 bases between them. This CDR3 region has 15 residues. The CDR3 spells CASSLHQLYQETQFF. Here the CDR3 DNA reads TGTGCCAGCAGCTTGCATCAGCTGTACCAAGAGACCCAGTTCTTC.

This clonotype was observed many times. The chain is built from TRBV27 and TRBJ1-5; TRBD1 is a possible D gene (5 bases). The CDR3 extends over 14 amino acids. Germline V gene sequence: CDR1 MNHEY, CDR2 SMNVEV (reference sequence). The ends were cut back, 6 bases at V and 1 base at J, with 10 bases in the middle. CDR3 residues: CASRGPASNQPQHF. The DNA of the CDR3 is TGTGCCAGCAGGGGGCCAGCCAGCAATCAGCCCCAGCATTTT.

This clonotype has at least ten counts. The chain carries TRBV3-1 and TRBJ2-1; the match to TRBD2 covers 8 bases. Looked up from germline, CDR1 is LGHDT and CDR2 is YNNKEL (reference sequence). Unmatched junction bases numbered 2, after V lost 4 bases and J lost 3 bases. The CDR3 covers 14 residues. CDR3 region: CASSPRGVYNEQFF. Here the CDR3 DNA reads TGTGCCAGCAGCCCGCGGGGGGTCTACAATGAGCAGTTCTTC.

This clonotype came up many times. The chain has TRBV29-1 and TRBJ1-1, with 8 nucleotides matching TRBD1. J was trimmed by 3 bases and V by 7 bases; bases with no gene match: 10. Germline values: CDR1 SQVTM, CDR2 ANQGSEA. CDR3 length: 14 residues. This CDR3 reads CSASLGQGDTEAFF. The CDR3, as DNA: TGCAGCGCCAGCCTTGGACAGGGAGACACTGAAGCTTTCTTT. Full variable domain (rest looked up from reference TRBV29-1 and TRBJ1-1): SAVISQKPSRDICQRGTSLTIQCQVDSQVTMMFWYRQQPGQSLTLIATANQGSEATYESGFVIDKFPISRPNLTFSTLTVSNMSPEDSSIYLCSASLGQGDTEAFFGQGTRLTVV.

The chain employs TRBV11-2 and TRBJ2-3, with D possibly TRBD2 on 6 matching bases. In germline, CDR1 is SGHAT, CDR2 FQNNGV. V lost 5 bases, J lost 3 bases, and 15 bases lay in between. The CDR3 covers 15 residues. Here the CDR3 DNA reads TGTGCCAGCAGCCTCCCGACCCGGGGGACAGATACGCAGTATTTT. Protein sequence: CASSLPTRGTDTQYF. The full variable domain, rest sourced from reference TRBV11-2 and TRBJ2-3, is EAGVAQSPRYKIIEKRQSVAFWCNPISGHATLYWYQQILGQGPKLLIQFQNNGVVDDSQLPKDRFSAERLKGVDSTLKIQPAKLEDSAVYLCASSLPTRGTDTQYFGPGTRLTVL.

V is TRBV29-1 and J is TRBJ1-2; the D gene is possibly TRBD1 (5 bases). CDR1 and CDR2 (germline): SQVTM, ANQGSEA. The CDR3 is 13 residues long. Trimming pared 2 bases from V and 8 bases from J, leaving 15 bases between. Written as DNA, the CDR3 is TGCAGCGTTGAACCGGGGGATGGCGCGGGCTACACCTTC. The encoded protein is CSVEPGDGAGYTF.

The chain carries TRBV18 and TRBJ2-1, with TRBD1 as a possible D gene (5 bases). V lost 2 bases, J lost 6 bases, and 11 bases lay in between. This CDR3 is 14 amino acids long. Germline V gives CDR1 KGHSH, CDR2 LQKENI. This CDR3 is CASSPYQGVNEQFF. The CDR3 coding sequence is TGTGCCAGCTCACCATATCAGGGTGTCAATGAGCAGTTCTTC.

V gene TRBV7-6 combines with J gene TRBJ2-1; 8 nucleotides match TRBD1. This CDR3 is built from 17 residues. The germline V gene has CDR1 SGHVS and CDR2 FNYEAQ. After removal of 1 base from V and 8 bases from J, the junction contained 13 bases not matched to a gene. The CDR3 loop is CASSLGAGGVSSYEQFF. CDR3 DNA sequence: TGTGCCAGCAGCTTAGGGGCAGGGGGCGTATCCAGCTATGAGCAGTTCTTC.

This clonotype turned up a few times. The chain couples TRBV5-1 to TRBJ2-1; TRBD1 matches 7 bases. Per the germline V gene, CDR1 is SGHRS and CDR2 is YFSETQ. The CDR3 length is 14 residues. J was trimmed by 7 bases and V by 5 bases; bases with no gene match: 9. The CDR3 bases are TGCGCCAGCAGTTTTAGGGGACAGATAAATGAGCAGTTCTTC. This encodes CASSFRGQINEQFF.

This clonotype came up many times. V usage is TRBV12-3 or TRBV12-4 and J usage is TRBJ1-2; D call uncertain. V lost 3 bases, J lost 7 bases, and 12 bases lay in between. The CDR3 is made up of 13 amino acids. The CDR3 bases are TGTGCCAGCAGTTTCCAACCCAGAAGTGGCTACACCTTC. Its protein product is CASSFQPRSGYTF.

The chain combines TRBV3-1 with TRBJ1-2; 8 bases align to TRBD1. V lost 2 bases to trimming and J lost 7 bases; unmatched junction nucleotides: 9. Germline CDR1 reads LGHDT; CDR2 reads YNNKEL (reference sequence). CDR3 length: 15 amino acids. Here the CDR3 reads CASSQHTTGVGGYTF. CDR3 bases: TGTGCCAGCAGCCAACATACGACAGGGGTCGGTGGCTACACCTTC.

The rearrangement uses TRBV7-9 and TRBJ2-3; 12 nucleotides agree with TRBD2. Trimming removed 4 bases from V and 2 bases from J; junction bases left unmatched: 7. Germline assignment: CDR1 SEHNR and CDR2 FQNEAQ (reference sequence). CDR3 length: 17 amino acids. The CDR3: CASSSSGGASYTDTQYF. CDR3 coding DNA: TGTGCCAGCAGCTCTAGCGGGGGGGCCTCATACACAGATACGCAGTATTTT.

The genes are TRBV10-3 and TRBJ1-5; possibly TRBD1 for D (6 bases). Germline-derived CDR1 and CDR2 are ENHRY and SYGVKD. V shed 10 bases and J shed 3 bases, with 13 bases lying between them. This CDR3 region has 13 residues. The CDR3 sequence is CATGAGANQPQHF. As DNA, the CDR3 is TGTGCCACGGGGGCGGGTGCCAATCAGCCCCAGCATTTT.

Note on this clonotype: The DNA is left out, because the CDR3 cannot be placed on it with certainty; the CDR3 is given as TCRdb lists it. The rearrangement links TRBV5-1 to TRBJ2-1; the listed D gene, TRBD1, was not tested against the DNA. Germline lookup yields CDR1 SGHRS and CDR2 YFSETQ. The CDR3 is 15 residues long, ends included. This CDR3 is CASSFGQGASNERFF.

This clonotype appeared a few times. The rearrangement links TRBV20-1 to TRBJ2-5; D could derive from TRBD1 or TRBD2 (5 bases each). Germline CDR1 DFQATT, CDR2 SNEGSKA (reference sequence). V lost 5 bases and J 3 bases, leaving 16 bases between the germline ends. There are 14 residues in the CDR3. CDR3 sequence (DNA): TGCAGTGCTTTCACAGACGGGGCTAAAGAGACCCAGTACTTC. It codes for CSAFTDGAKETQYF.